These 21 T cell receptor beta chains were all obtained from the same sample, sequenced in a study of PD-1 blockade in classical Hodgkin lymphoma. There was relapse after autologous stem cell transplantation in every patient, and there was variation in brentuximab vedotin exposure. Clones were sequenced by immunoSEQ multiplex PCR, and TCRdb holds only the in-frame ones, with some missing. The profile shows around 9,900 clones, about 90% of them singletons. Sequencing used peripheral blood mononuclear cells (PBMCs), obtained at baseline. The receptors shown here come from a human donor with classical Hodgkin lymphoma.

The chain is built from TRBV18 and TRBJ2-3; 8 bases are shared with TRBD1. With 3 bases clipped from V and 2 bases from J, the junction kept 4 bases outside the gene matches. Germline V gives CDR1 KGHSH, CDR2 LQKENI. There are 15 residues in the CDR3. The CDR3 DNA reads TGTGCCAGCTCACCCCAGGGGGCCCTCACAGATACGCAGTATTTT. Amino acids: CASSPQGALTDTQYF.

The genes are TRBV9 and TRBJ1-5, with 7 positions matching TRBD1. The CDR3 is made up of 15 amino acids. The V segment lost 2 bases and the J segment 4 bases; nucleotides outside the gene matches: 6. Germline CDR1 and CDR2: SGDLS and YYNGEE. The CDR3 loop is CASSVEGGQNQPQHF. Written as DNA, the CDR3 is TGTGCCAGCAGCGTTGAAGGGGGCCAAAATCAGCCCCAGCATTTT.

The rearrangement joins TRBV18 to TRBJ2-6, with D possibly being TRBD2 (6 bases). Trimming left V 2 bases short and J 4 bases short, with 9 bases between. CDR3 size: 15 residues. The germline CDR1 and CDR2 sequences are KGHSH and LQKENI. CDR3 in amino acids: CASSPLAAGANVLTF. In DNA form, the CDR3 reads TGTGCCAGCTCACCATTAGCGGCGGGGGCCAACGTCCTGACTTTC.

This chain links TRBV7-9 with TRBJ2-2; D call uncertain. The V and J ends lost 4 bases and 6 bases respectively, with 9 bases between them. Per the germline V gene, CDR1 is SEHNR and CDR2 is FQNEAQ (reference sequence). This CDR3 is built from 13 residues. CDR3 nucleotide sequence: TGTGCCAGCAGCTCGAGCGTCCCCGGGGAGCTGTTTTTT. Translated: CASSSSVPGELFF.

The CDR3 sequence is CASDNGGTQYF. The DNA of the CDR3 is TGTGCCAGCGACAACGGGGGGACCCAGTACTTC. The chain has TRBV28 and TRBJ2-5; D may be TRBD2 (6 bases). The CDR3 runs to 11 residues. V was pared by 8 bases and J by 7 bases, with 11 bases between. Per germline, CDR1 MDHEN and CDR2 SYDVKM.

The CDR3, as DNA: TGTGCCAGCAGCCAGAAGCGGGAGGGTCACCGCTCCTACAATGAGCAGTTCTTC. Its protein is CASSQKREGHRSYNEQFF. The gene calls are TRBV9 and TRBJ2-1, with TRBD2 identical over 10 bases. This CDR3 comprises 18 residues. CDR1 SGDLS and CDR2 YYNGEE come from the germline V gene. The ends lost 4 bases at V and 0 bases at J; junction bases unmatched: 10.

The J gene is TRBJ2-1, the V gene TRBV2; 9 positions match TRBD2. Trimming cost V 6 bases and J 0 bases; bases outside gene matches: 6. This CDR3 region has 16 residues. From germline, CDR1 is SNHLY and CDR2 FYNNEI. The CDR3 nucleotides are TGTGCCAGCAGCCCTTATAGCGGGAGCTCCTACAATGAGCAGTTCTTC. As protein: CASSPYSGSSYNEQFF.

The rearrangement uses TRBV9 and TRBJ2-7; 7 nucleotides agree with TRBD1. The junction had 4 bases not matched to a gene; V was cut back by 4 bases and J by 0 bases. Germline values: CDR1 SGDLS, CDR2 YYNGEE. The CDR3 runs 14 residues. This CDR3 reads CASSFRDSSYEQYF. CDR3 in DNA: TGTGCCAGCAGCTTCCGGGACAGCTCCTACGAGCAGTACTTC.

V gene TRBV4-1 combines with J gene TRBJ2-7; 7 bases line up with TRBD1. With V trimmed by 4 bases and J by 0 bases, 6 bases remained unmatched. The CDR3 totals 15 residues. Germline V gene data show CDR1 as MGHRA and CDR2 as YSYEKL. In DNA, the CDR3 is TGCGCCAGCAGCCTTTGGACAGGACGCTCCTACGAGCAGTACTTC. Protein product: CASSLWTGRSYEQYF.

V usage is TRBV7-4 and J usage is TRBJ1-5, with D possibly matching TRBD1 (6 bases). V dropped 7 bases and J dropped 7 bases, with 23 bases sitting between them. Germline CDR1 SGHVT, CDR2 SQSDAQ. The CDR3 runs 16 residues. Here the CDR3 reads CASTYGGDRRMQPQHF. DNA of the CDR3: TGTGCCAGCACCTATGGGGGCGACAGACGTATGCAGCCCCAGCATTTT. Together with reference TRBV7-4 and TRBJ1-5, the CDR3 gives the full variable domain: GAGVSQSPRYKVAKRGRDVALRCDSISGHVTLYWYRQTLGQGSEVLTYSQSDAQRDKSGRPSGRFSAERPERSVSTLKIQRTEQGDSAVYLCASTYGGDRRMQPQHFGDGTRLSIL.

The genes are TRBV4-2 and TRBJ2-1, with 10 positions matching TRBD2. The CDR3 has 15 amino acids. V was clipped by 6 bases and J by 3 bases; unmatched bases: 5. The germline V gene encodes CDR1 LGHNA and CDR2 YNFKEQ. CDR3 in DNA: TGTGCCAGCAGGTACACTAGCGGGAACTACAATGAGCAGTTCTTC. Translation: CASRYTSGNYNEQFF.

In its sample, this clone ranks as hyperexpanded. V gene TRBV11-2 combines with J gene TRBJ2-7; no clear D. V dropped 2 bases and J dropped 4 bases, with 6 bases sitting between them. The CDR3 covers 12 residues. CDR1 is SGHAT, CDR2 FQNNGV, per germline. The DNA of the CDR3 is TGTGCCAGCAGCTTATTGGAATACGAGCAGTACTTC. This gives the protein CASSLLEYEQYF.

V gene TRBV18 combines with J gene TRBJ2-1; TRBD2 matches 10 bases. V shed 0 bases, J shed 6 bases, and the junction held 5 bases outside the gene matches. This CDR3 is built from 16 residues. CDR1 and CDR2 from the germline V gene are KGHSH and LQKENI. CDR3 DNA: TGTGCCAGCTCACCACCCAGCGGGAGGGGTTCCAATGAGCAGTTCTTC. Translating it yields CASSPPSGRGSNEQFF.

The chain recombines TRBV7-9 with TRBJ2-3; D perhaps matches TRBD2 (5 bases). From germline, CDR1 is SEHNR and CDR2 FQNEAQ (reference sequence). V lost 6 bases and J lost 6, with 13 bases in between. This CDR3 has 13 amino acids. As DNA, the CDR3 is TGTGCCAGCAGGGCTAAGGTAGCGGATACGCAGTATTTT. Encoded protein: CASRAKVADTQYF.

The chain employs TRBV11-2 and TRBJ1-5; no clear D. The germline CDR1 and CDR2 sequences are SGHAT and FQNNGV. Trimming took off 1 base at V and 0 bases at J, with 1 base between the two ends. The CDR3 consists of 13 residues. Here the CDR3 reads CASSLGSNQPQHF. Written as DNA, the CDR3 is TGTGCCAGCAGCTTAGGTAGCAATCAGCCCCAGCATTTT.

The V and J genes are TRBV11-3 and TRBJ2-7; TRBD2 is a possible D gene (5 bases). V gave up 1 base and J gave up 4 bases, with 11 bases separating them. Germline CDR1 is SGHNT and CDR2 is YENEEA. The CDR3 totals 14 residues. CDR3: CASSLGGSLYEQYF. CDR3 coding DNA: TGTGCCAGCAGCTTAGGTGGGAGTTTGTACGAGCAGTACTTC.

This chain connects TRBV11-2 to TRBJ2-6, with D hard to call. CDR3 length: 14 residues. CDR1 is SGHAT, CDR2 FQNNGV, per germline. Between the trimmed V and J ends, which lost 4 bases and 2 bases, there was a span of 6 bases. The DNA for the CDR3 is TGTGCCAGCAGCTGGGTACCTGGGGCCAACGTCCTGACTTTC. It specifies CASSWVPGANVLTF.

The chain links TRBV30 to TRBJ2-7; D is unclear. The CDR3 has 12 amino acids. V gave up 0 bases and J gave up 5 bases, with 8 bases separating them. Per the germline V gene, CDR1 is GTSNPN and CDR2 is SVGIG (reference sequence). CDR3: CAWSVKNNEQYF. The CDR3 nucleotides read TGTGCCTGGAGTGTAAAAAATAACGAGCAGTACTTC.

The sample holds one count of this clone. The chain is built from TRBV21-1 and TRBJ2-7; the D call in the table, TRBD1, was not verified against the DNA. TRBV21-1 is shown as a pseudogene. The CDR3 consists of 15 residues. CDR3 sequence: CASINDRPLIAEQYF. As DNA, the CDR3 is TGTGCCAGCATCAACGACAGGCCCTTAATCGCCGAGCAGTACTTC.

The gene calls are TRBV30 and TRBJ1-5; TRBD1 is a possible D gene (5 bases). The germline V gene encodes CDR1 GTSNPN and CDR2 SVGIG (reference sequence). The CDR3 sequence is 14 residues long. With 0 bases removed from V and 3 bases from J, the gap between germline ends came to 9 bases. This chain's CDR3 is CAWSVDSLNQPQHF. DNA for the CDR3: TGTGCCTGGAGTGTAGACAGCCTCAATCAGCCCCAGCATTTT.

V is TRBV6-5 and J is TRBJ2-7, with 8 bases fitting TRBD2. V shed 2 bases and J 5 bases; nucleotides not matched to a gene: 8. CDR1 and CDR2 (germline): MNHEY, SVGAGI. The CDR3 contains 15 residues. CDR3 in amino acids: CASSYTTGTRNEQYF. In DNA, the CDR3 is TGTGCCAGCAGTTACACAACCGGGACTAGAAACGAGCAGTACTTC.